A single sample is the source of the 28 T cell receptor beta chains below, sequenced in a study of T cells in Graves' hyperthyroidism and ophthalmopathy. RNA transcripts provided the source from which TCR beta CDR3 regions were amplified. RT-PCR in the first round (using the HTBI primer set) targeted the TCR CDR3. TCRdb used MiXCR to reprocess the multiplex PCR reads, holding one entry per CDR3 protein. The sample carries 300,000 to 350,000 distinct CDR3 sequences, around a fifth recorded once. Material: blood. The receptors derive from a woman aged 50 to 60 with Graves' hyperthyroidism.

This clonotype showed up many times. The gene calls are TRBV12-3 or TRBV12-4 and TRBJ2-7, with TRBD2 matching over 13 bases. The CDR3 totals 15 residues. Unmatched junction bases numbered 9, after V lost 6 bases and J lost 7 bases. CDR3 sequence (DNA): TGTGCCAGCAGCGGACTAGCGGGGGACTCGGGAGAGCAGTACTTC. Amino acid sequence: CASSGLAGDSGEQYF.

There are many counts of this clonotype. This chain uses TRBV6-2 or TRBV6-3 with TRBJ2-5; the D is unclear. Trimming shortened V by 4 bases and J by 2 bases, and 5 bases separated the two germline ends. CDR1 and CDR2 from the germline V gene are MNHEY and SVGEGT. CDR3 length equals 12 residues. CDR3 amino acids: CASSSSQETQYF. In DNA form, the CDR3 reads TGTGCCAGCAGTTCCAGTCAAGAGACCCAGTACTTC.

This clonotype came up many times. V is TRBV20-1 and J is TRBJ2-2; possible D gene TRBD2, 7 bases. Germline V gene lookup returns CDR1 DFQATT and CDR2 SNEGSKA (reference sequence). This CDR3 has 16 amino acids. Trimming stripped 3 bases from V and 2 bases from J, with 16 bases between. CDR3 protein: CSARSRGAANTGELFF. CDR3 sequence (DNA): TGCAGTGCTAGGAGCCGGGGGGCTGCAAACACCGGGGAGCTGTTTTTT.

This clonotype was counted many times. This chain connects TRBV20-1 to TRBJ2-1; D is undetermined. Trimming left V 4 bases short and J 4 bases short, with 11 bases between. CDR1 is DFQATT, CDR2 SNEGSKA, per germline (reference sequence). The CDR3 loop spans 13 amino acids. The CDR3 DNA is TGCAGTGCTATTGGACCACTTTACAATGAGCAGTTCTTC. Protein: CSAIGPLYNEQFF.

The V gene is TRBV19, the J gene TRBJ2-1; TRBD2 matches at 8 bases. CDR1 and CDR2 (germline): LNHDA, SQIVND (reference sequence). V was pared by 6 bases and J by 9 bases, with 7 bases of the junction left unmatched. This CDR3 is built from 13 residues. The CDR3 loop is CASRRGGNLEQFF. CDR3 nucleotide sequence: TGTGCCAGTAGACGGGGGGGAAATCTTGAGCAGTTCTTC.

There are many counts of this clonotype. The chain has TRBV7-2 and TRBJ1-2; weak D call: TRBD1 (5 bases). The V gene's germline CDR1 is SGHTA and CDR2 FQGNSA. The length of the CDR3 is 15 residues. The V end was cut by 4 bases, the J end by 2 bases, with 14 bases between. CDR3 bases: TGTGCCAGCAGCTATGATGGGGGACGGAACTATGGCTACACCTTC. Its protein is CASSYDGGRNYGYTF. The full variable domain, its missing parts supplied by reference TRBV7-2 and TRBJ1-2, is GAGVSQSPSNKVTEKGKDVELRCDPISGHTALYWYRQSLGQGLEFLIYFQGNSAPDKSGLPSDRFSAERTGGSVSTLTIQRTQQEDSAVYLCASSYDGGRNYGYTFGSGTRLTVV.

This chain connects TRBV6-9 to TRBJ2-3; 10 positions match TRBD2. Trimming took 4 bases from V and 0 from J; bases not matched to a gene: 4. The CDR3 consists of 16 residues. Germline V gives CDR1 MNHGY, CDR2 SVAAGI. The CDR3 DNA is TGTGCCAGCAGTTTGGGACTAGCGATTAGCACAGATACGCAGTATTTT. It specifies CASSLGLAISTDTQYF.

The CDR3 spells CASSTRDFHQPQHF. In DNA form, the CDR3 reads TGTGCCAGCAGCACACGGGACTTCCATCAGCCCCAGCATTTT. V and J are TRBV7-9 and TRBJ1-5; D is perhaps TRBD1 (5 bases). This CDR3 spans 14 amino acids. CDR1 is SEHNR, CDR2 FQNEAQ, per germline (reference sequence). The ends were cut back, 5 bases at V and 5 bases at J, with 13 bases in the middle.

CDR3: CASSVLDRGGNEQFF. As DNA, the CDR3 is TGTGCCAGCAGCGTGTTGGACAGGGGGGGCAATGAGCAGTTCTTC. J is TRBJ2-1 and V is TRBV9; 10 bases map to TRBD1. Germline CDR1 reads SGDLS; CDR2 reads YYNGEE. The CDR3 covers 15 residues. V lost 2 bases and J lost 6; bases outside the gene matches: 5.

V gene TRBV20-1 combines with J gene TRBJ1-5, with D possibly TRBD1 on 6 matching bases. The length of the CDR3 is 14 residues. Germline CDR1 and CDR2: DFQATT and SNEGSKA (reference sequence). V was cut by 3 bases and J by 3 bases, with 12 bases left in between. CDR3 region: CSARRQGHNQPQHF. The CDR3 nucleotides read TGCAGTGCTAGGAGGCAGGGGCACAATCAGCCCCAGCATTTT.

The chain recombines TRBV28 with TRBJ1-5, with 7 bases lining up with TRBD1. The V and J ends lost 6 bases and 5 bases, in that order; junction bases with no gene match: 7. Germline V lookup: CDR1 MDHEN, CDR2 SYDVKM. The CDR3 is 14 amino acids. For the CDR3, the DNA is TGTGCCAGCAGAGACCGACAGGGAGATCAGCCCCAGCATTTT. Residues: CASRDRQGDQPQHF.

J is TRBJ2-4 and V is TRBV20-1, with 11 nucleotides matching TRBD2. V gave up 0 bases and J gave up 4 bases; unmatched junction bases: 5. The CDR3 consists of 16 residues. Germline-derived CDR1 and CDR2 are DFQATT and SNEGSKA (reference sequence). CDR3: CSARDLLAGAKNIQYF. The CDR3, as DNA: TGCAGTGCTAGAGATTTACTAGCGGGGGCTAAAAACATTCAGTACTTC.

The CDR3 DNA sequence: TGTGCCAGCAGTGAAAGGGGACTTCAAGAGACCCAGTACTTC. Protein: CASSERGLQETQYF. The rearrangement links TRBV2 to TRBJ2-5, with D possibly matching TRBD2 (6 bases). V was trimmed by 2 bases and J by 2 bases, leaving 9 bases between them. CDR1 and CDR2 from the germline V gene are SNHLY and FYNNEI. The length of the CDR3 is 14 residues.

The chain recombines TRBV3-1 with TRBJ2-3; D not resolved. The V gene lost 4 bases and the J gene lost 5 bases, with 13 bases spanning the gap. The CDR3 totals 14 residues. Germline V gene data show CDR1 as LGHDT and CDR2 as YNNKEL (reference sequence). The CDR3, as DNA: TGTGCCAGCAGCCTCGGACCAGCCAAAGATACGCAGTATTTT. Its translation is CASSLGPAKDTQYF.

Turning to this clonotype: This sequence may be a read error, since a much larger clone differs from it by one base. The gene calls are TRBV7-2 and TRBJ2-5; D not certain. This CDR3 comprises 14 residues. The germline gives CDR1 SGHTA, CDR2 FQGNSA. The CDR3 loop reads CASSLTRKQETQCF. The CDR3, as DNA: TGTGCCAGCAGCTTAACGCGAAAGCAAGAGACCCAGTGCTTC.

This clonotype was observed many times. The chain links TRBV30 to TRBJ2-7; TRBD1 is a possible D gene (7 bases). The CDR3 is 15 amino acids. Germline CDR1 reads GTSNPN; CDR2 reads SVGIG (reference sequence). V was cut by 8 bases and J by 3 bases, with 23 bases left in between. CDR3 amino acids: CAGQNRGYRGYEQYF. CDR3 DNA sequence: TGTGCCGGACAAAACCGGGGGTACAGGGGCTACGAGCAGTACTTC.

V is TRBV19 and J is TRBJ1-1; a possible D gene is TRBD1 (6 bases). Germline CDR1 reads LNHDA; CDR2 reads SQIVND (reference sequence). The CDR3 is 14 amino acids. The ends were cut back, 8 bases at V and 1 base at J, with 14 bases in the middle. CDR3 in amino acids: CASRHRDSNTEAFF. The DNA of the CDR3 is TGTGCCAGTCGCCACAGGGATTCGAACACTGAAGCTTTCTTT.

The CDR3: CACIAVANYGYTF. Written as DNA, the CDR3 is TGTGCCTGCATTGCGGTAGCTAACTATGGCTACACCTTC. The chain employs TRBV30 and TRBJ1-2; unclear D gene. The CDR3 spans 13 residues. V gave up 6 bases and J gave up 0 bases, with 11 bases separating them. From germline, CDR1 is GTSNPN and CDR2 SVGIG (reference sequence).

A word on this clonotype: Given a much more abundant clone one base away, this may be a read error. CDR3 coding DNA: TGTGCCAGCTCACCACTTCTGGAAAACTATGGCTGCACCTTC. It translates to CASSPLLENYGCTF. The rearrangement uses TRBV18 and TRBJ1-2; D unresolved. From germline, CDR1 is KGHSH and CDR2 LQKENI. The CDR3 length is 14 residues.

This chain uses TRBV3-1 with TRBJ2-3; no reliable D call. V was shortened by 6 bases and J by 4 bases, with 17 bases between the two germline ends. Germline values: CDR1 LGHDT, CDR2 YNNKEL (reference sequence). The CDR3 has 15 residues. The DNA of the CDR3 is TGTGCCAGCAGACCCAGCACCTTTGTGGCAGATACGCAGTATTTT. It codes for CASRPSTFVADTQYF.

This clonotype was recorded many times. The CDR3 reads CASSPQGMAGELFF. The CDR3 coding sequence is TGTGCCAGCAGCCCCCAGGGGATGGCCGGGGAGCTGTTTTTT. This chain uses TRBV3-1 with TRBJ2-2, with a possible D match to TRBD1 (6 bases). Trimming stripped 4 bases from V and 6 bases from J, with 12 bases between. CDR3 length: 14 amino acids. The germline gives CDR1 LGHDT, CDR2 YNNKEL (reference sequence).

This clonotype was found a few times. The chain couples TRBV28 to TRBJ1-5, with 8 bases matching TRBD1. CDR1 MDHEN and CDR2 SYDVKM come from the germline V gene. The J segment lost 3 bases and the V segment lost 3 bases, leaving 4 bases of the junction unmatched. The CDR3 length is 15 residues. For the CDR3, the DNA is TGTGCCAGCAGTTTCCGGACAGGGATCAATCAGCCCCAGCATTTT. Translating it yields CASSFRTGINQPQHF. The full variable domain, in which reference TRBV28 and TRBJ1-5 provide the parts outside the CDR3, is DVKVTQSSRYLVKRTGEKVFLECVQDMDHENMFWYRQDPGLGLRLIYFSYDVKMKEKGDIPEGYSVSREKKERFSLILESASTNQTSMYLCASSFRTGINQPQHFGDGTRLSIL.

This clonotype was seen more than once but under ten times. This rearrangement joins TRBV11-2 to TRBJ1-2; 8 nucleotides align to TRBD1. Germline loops: CDR1 SGHAT, CDR2 FQNNGV. The V and J ends lost 5 bases and 7 bases, in that order; junction bases with no gene match: 9. The CDR3 length is 14 residues. DNA for the CDR3: TGTGCCAGCAGCCTACCCCAACAGGGGGTTGGCTACACCTTC. Protein sequence: CASSLPQQGVGYTF.

This clonotype has just a few counts. The chain employs TRBV9 and TRBJ2-1; 9 bases line up with TRBD2. CDR1 and CDR2 from the germline V gene are SGDLS and YYNGEE. This CDR3 contains 16 residues. V dropped 0 bases and J dropped 8; count of bases not matched to a gene: 9. CDR3 amino acids: CASSVEGGRAIDEQFF. The CDR3 bases are TGTGCCAGCAGCGTAGAGGGCGGGAGGGCCATCGATGAGCAGTTCTTC.

This clonotype was picked up many times. This chain connects TRBV12-3 or TRBV12-4 to TRBJ2-5; D not certain. Trimming took 3 bases from V and 1 from J, leaving 12 bases between them. The CDR3 is made up of 15 amino acids. DNA of the CDR3: TGTGCCAGCAGTTTTGGTAGAACAGTCCAAGAGACCCAGTACTTC. Its protein is CASSFGRTVQETQYF.

The chain joins TRBV4-2 to TRBJ2-7, with D perhaps matching TRBD2 (6 bases). This CDR3 has 15 amino acids. Germline V gene sequence: CDR1 LGHNA, CDR2 YNFKEQ. Trimming removed 3 bases from V and 1 base from J, with 13 bases in between. The CDR3 sequence: CASSQPARGSYEQYF. The CDR3 DNA follows: TGTGCCAGCAGCCAGCCCGCCCGGGGGTCCTACGAGCAGTACTTC.

There are many counts of this clonotype. The chain links TRBV10-3 to TRBJ1-2, with D uncertain. Germline loops: CDR1 ENHRY, CDR2 SYGVKD. Between the trimmed V and J ends, which lost 5 bases and 9 bases, there was a span of 19 bases. The CDR3 runs to 14 residues. The CDR3 region has the DNA TGTGCCATCAGTCCCCGGGCGGTACCTTCGAGCTACACCTTC. The encoded protein is CAISPRAVPSSYTF.

This clonotype was detected many times. The chain uses TRBV20-1 and TRBJ2-2; D not certain. Per germline, CDR1 DFQATT and CDR2 SNEGSKA (reference sequence). This CDR3 is built from 11 residues. Between the trimmed V and J ends, which lost 4 bases and 6 bases, there was a span of 6 bases. For the CDR3, the DNA is TGCAGTGCTAAACGACCCGGGGAGCTGTTTTTT. The encoded protein is CSAKRPGELFF.